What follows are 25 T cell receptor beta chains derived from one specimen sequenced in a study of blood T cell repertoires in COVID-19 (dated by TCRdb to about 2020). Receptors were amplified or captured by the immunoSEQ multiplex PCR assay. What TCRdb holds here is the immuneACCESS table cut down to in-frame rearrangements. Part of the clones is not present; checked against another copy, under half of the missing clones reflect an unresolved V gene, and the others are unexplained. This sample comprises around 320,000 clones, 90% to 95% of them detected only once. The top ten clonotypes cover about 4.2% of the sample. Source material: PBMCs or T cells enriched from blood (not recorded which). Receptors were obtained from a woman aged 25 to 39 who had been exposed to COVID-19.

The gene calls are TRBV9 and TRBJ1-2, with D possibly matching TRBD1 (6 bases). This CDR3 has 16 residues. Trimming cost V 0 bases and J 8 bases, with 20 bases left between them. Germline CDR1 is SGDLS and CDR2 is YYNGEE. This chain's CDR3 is CASSVARGSLYWGYTF. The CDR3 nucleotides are TGTGCCAGCAGCGTAGCCAGGGGAAGCCTCTATTGGGGCTACACCTTC.

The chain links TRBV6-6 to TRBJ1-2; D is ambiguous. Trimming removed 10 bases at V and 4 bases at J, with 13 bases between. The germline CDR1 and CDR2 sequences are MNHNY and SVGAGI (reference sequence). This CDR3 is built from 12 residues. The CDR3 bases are TGTGCCATCACCACGGGTATCTATGGCTACACCTTC. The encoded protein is CAITTGIYGYTF.

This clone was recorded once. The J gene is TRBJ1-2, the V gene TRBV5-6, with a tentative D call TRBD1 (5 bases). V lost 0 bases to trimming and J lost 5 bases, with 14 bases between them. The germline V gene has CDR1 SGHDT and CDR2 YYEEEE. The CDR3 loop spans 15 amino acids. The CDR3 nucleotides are TGTGCCAGCAGCTTGGTGGACATAATGGCGTATGGCTACACCTTC. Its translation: CASSLVDIMAYGYTF. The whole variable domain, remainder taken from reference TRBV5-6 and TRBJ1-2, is DAGVTQSPTHLIKTRGQQVTLRCSPKSGHDTVSWYQQALGQGPQFIFQYYEEEERQRGNFPDRFSGHQFPNYSSELNVNALLLGDSALYLCASSLVDIMAYGYTFGSGTRLTVV.

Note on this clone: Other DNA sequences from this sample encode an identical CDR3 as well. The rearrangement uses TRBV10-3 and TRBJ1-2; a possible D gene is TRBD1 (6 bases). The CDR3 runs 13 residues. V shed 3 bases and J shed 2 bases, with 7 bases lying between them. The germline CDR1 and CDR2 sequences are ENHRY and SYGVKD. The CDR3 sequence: CAISDRGNYGYTF. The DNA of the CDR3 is TGTGCCATCAGTGATAGGGGGAACTATGGCTACACCTTC.

The CDR3 loop is CASSTGTSGGSYNEQFF. CDR3 bases: TGTGCCAGCAGTACCGGGACTAGCGGGGGGTCCTACAATGAGCAGTTCTTC. The rearrangement joins TRBV27 to TRBJ2-1, with TRBD2 identical over 15 bases. V lost 5 bases, J lost 1 base, and 3 bases stayed unmatched. Germline CDR1 is MNHEY and CDR2 is SMNVEV (reference sequence). The CDR3 sequence is 17 residues long.

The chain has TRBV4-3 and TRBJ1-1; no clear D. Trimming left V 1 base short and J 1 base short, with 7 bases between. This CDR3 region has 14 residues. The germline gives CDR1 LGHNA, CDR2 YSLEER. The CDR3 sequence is CASSQGGKNTEAFF. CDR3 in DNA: TGCGCCAGCAGCCAAGGAGGGAAGAACACTGAAGCTTTCTTT.

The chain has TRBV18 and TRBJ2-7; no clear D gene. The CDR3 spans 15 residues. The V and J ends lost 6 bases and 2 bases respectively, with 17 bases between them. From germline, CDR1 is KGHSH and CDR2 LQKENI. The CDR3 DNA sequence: TGTGCCAGCTCCCCTCTGTCCAAAGTAGCCTACGAGCAGTACTTC. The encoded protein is CASSPLSKVAYEQYF.

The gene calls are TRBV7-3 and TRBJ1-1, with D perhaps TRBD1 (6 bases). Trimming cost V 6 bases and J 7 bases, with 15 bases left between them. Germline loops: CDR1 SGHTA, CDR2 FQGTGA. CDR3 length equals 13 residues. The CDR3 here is CASRPDRWDEAFF. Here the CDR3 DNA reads TGTGCCAGCAGGCCAGACAGGTGGGATGAAGCTTTCTTT. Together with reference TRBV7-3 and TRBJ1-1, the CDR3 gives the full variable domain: GAGVSQTPSNKVTEKGKYVELRCDPISGHTALYWYRQSLGQGPEFLIYFQGTGAADDSGLPNDRFFAVRPEGSVSTLKIQRTERGDSAVYLCASRPDRWDEAFFGQGTRLTVV.

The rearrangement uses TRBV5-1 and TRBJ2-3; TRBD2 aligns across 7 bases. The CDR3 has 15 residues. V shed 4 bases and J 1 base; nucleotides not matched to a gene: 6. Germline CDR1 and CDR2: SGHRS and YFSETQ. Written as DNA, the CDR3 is TGCGCCAGCAGCAAGGACCGGGGGGGCACAGATACGCAGTATTTT. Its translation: CASSKDRGGTDTQYF.

The CDR3 spells CASRGQGYGGELFF. In DNA form, the CDR3 reads TGTGCCAGCAGGGGACAGGGGTACGGCGGGGAGCTGTTTTTT. This sequence joins TRBV5-4 and TRBJ2-2; 10 bases match TRBD1. Germline assignment: CDR1 SGHNT and CDR2 YYREEE (reference sequence). The CDR3 runs 14 residues. Unmatched junction bases numbered 5, after V lost 5 bases and J lost 7 bases.

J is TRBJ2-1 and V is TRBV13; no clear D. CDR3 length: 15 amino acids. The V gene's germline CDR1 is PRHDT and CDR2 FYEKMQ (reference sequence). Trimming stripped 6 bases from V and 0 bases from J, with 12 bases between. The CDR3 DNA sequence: TGTGCCAGCAGGTCGGCCTGGAGCTCCTACAATGAGCAGTTCTTC. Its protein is CASRSAWSSYNEQFF.

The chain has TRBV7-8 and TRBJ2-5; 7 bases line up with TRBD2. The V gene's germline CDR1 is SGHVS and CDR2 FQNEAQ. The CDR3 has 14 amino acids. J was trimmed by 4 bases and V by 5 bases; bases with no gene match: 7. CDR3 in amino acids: CASSPRREGETQYF. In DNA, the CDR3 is TGTGCCAGCAGCCCGAGGAGGGAGGGAGAGACCCAGTACTTC.

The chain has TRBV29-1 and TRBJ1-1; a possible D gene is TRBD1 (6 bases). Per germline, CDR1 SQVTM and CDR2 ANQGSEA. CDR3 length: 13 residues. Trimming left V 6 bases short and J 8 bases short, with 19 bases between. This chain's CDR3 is CSVADRQRVEAFF. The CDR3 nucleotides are TGCAGCGTAGCGGACAGACAGAGAGTCGAAGCTTTCTTT.

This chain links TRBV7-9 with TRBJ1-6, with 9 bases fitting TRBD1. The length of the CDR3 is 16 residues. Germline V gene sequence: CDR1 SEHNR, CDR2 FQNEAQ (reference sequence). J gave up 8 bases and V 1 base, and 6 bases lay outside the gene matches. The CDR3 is CASSLVTGGSHSPLHF. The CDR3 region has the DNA TGTGCCAGCAGCTTAGTAACAGGGGGCAGTCATTCACCCCTCCACTTT.

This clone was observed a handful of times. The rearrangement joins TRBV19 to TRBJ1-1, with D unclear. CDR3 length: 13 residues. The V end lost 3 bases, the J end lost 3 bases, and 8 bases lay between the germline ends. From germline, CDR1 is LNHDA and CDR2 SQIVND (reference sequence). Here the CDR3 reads CASSILRDTEAFF. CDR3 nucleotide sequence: TGTGCCAGTAGTATTTTGAGGGACACTGAAGCTTTCTTT.

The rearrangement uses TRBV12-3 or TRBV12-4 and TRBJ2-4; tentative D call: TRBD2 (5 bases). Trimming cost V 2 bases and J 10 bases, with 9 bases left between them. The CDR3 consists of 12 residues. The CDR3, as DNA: TGTGCCAGCAGTTTACCGGGAAAAATTCAGTACTTC. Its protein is CASSLPGKIQYF.

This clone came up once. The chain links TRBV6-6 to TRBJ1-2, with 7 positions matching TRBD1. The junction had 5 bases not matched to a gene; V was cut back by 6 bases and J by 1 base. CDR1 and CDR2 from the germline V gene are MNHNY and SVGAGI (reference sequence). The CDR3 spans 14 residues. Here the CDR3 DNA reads TGTGCCAGCAGCCAGACAGGGAGTAACTATGGCTACACCTTC. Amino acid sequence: CASSQTGSNYGYTF.

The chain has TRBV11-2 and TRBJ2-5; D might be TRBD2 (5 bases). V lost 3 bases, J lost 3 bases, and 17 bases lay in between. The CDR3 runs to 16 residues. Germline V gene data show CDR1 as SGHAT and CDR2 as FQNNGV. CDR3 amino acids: CASSFRTGVLKETQYF. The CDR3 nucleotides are TGTGCCAGCAGCTTTAGAACCGGGGTGTTAAAAGAGACCCAGTACTTC.

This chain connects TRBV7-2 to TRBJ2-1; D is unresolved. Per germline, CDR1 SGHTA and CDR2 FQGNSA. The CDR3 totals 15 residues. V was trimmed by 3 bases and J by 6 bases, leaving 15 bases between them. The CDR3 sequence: CASSFTGSSRNEQFF. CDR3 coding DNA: TGTGCCAGCAGCTTTACCGGGTCCTCTCGCAATGAGCAGTTCTTC.

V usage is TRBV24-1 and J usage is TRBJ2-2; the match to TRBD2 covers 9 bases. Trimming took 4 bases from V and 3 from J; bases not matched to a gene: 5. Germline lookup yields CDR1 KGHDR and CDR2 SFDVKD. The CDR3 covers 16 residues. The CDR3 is CATSDLGLAHTGELFF. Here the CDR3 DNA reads TGTGCCACCAGTGACCTAGGACTAGCGCACACCGGGGAGCTGTTTTTT.

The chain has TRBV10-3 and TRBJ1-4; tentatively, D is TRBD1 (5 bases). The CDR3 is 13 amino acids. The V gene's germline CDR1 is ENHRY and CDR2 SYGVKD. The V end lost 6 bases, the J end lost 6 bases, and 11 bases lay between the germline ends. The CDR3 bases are TGTGCCATCAGAGACGGGGGGGATGAAAAACTGTTTTTT. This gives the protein CAIRDGGDEKLFF.

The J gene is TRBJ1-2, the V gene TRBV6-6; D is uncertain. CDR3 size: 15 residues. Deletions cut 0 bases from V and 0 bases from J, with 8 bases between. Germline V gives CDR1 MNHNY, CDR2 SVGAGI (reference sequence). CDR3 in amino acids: CASSYSPSTNYGYTF. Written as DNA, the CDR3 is TGTGCCAGCAGTTACTCTCCATCCACTAACTATGGCTACACCTTC.

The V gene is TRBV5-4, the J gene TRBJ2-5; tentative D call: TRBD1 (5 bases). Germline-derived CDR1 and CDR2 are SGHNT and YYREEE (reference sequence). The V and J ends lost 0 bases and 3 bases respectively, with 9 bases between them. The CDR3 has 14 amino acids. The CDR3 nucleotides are TGTGCCAGCAGCTTGGGTCTAGGGGAAGAGACCCAGTACTTC. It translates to CASSLGLGEETQYF.

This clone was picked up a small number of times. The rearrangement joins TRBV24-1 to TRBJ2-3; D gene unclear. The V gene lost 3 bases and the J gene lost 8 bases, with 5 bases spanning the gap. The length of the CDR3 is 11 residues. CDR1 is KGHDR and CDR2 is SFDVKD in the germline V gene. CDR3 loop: CATSDQVTQYF. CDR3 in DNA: TGTGCCACCAGTGATCAGGTTACGCAGTATTTT.

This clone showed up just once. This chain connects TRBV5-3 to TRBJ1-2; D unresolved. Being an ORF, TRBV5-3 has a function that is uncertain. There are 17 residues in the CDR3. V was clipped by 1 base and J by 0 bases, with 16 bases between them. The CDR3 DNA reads TGTGCCAGAAGCTTGAACGGTCCCCAGGCCCCTAACTATGGCTACACCTTC. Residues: CARSLNGPQAPNYGYTF.